One sample yielded the 15 T cell receptor beta chains listed below, sequenced in a study of response to subunit inactivated influenza vaccine. From the RT-PCR reads, TCRdb called clonotypes with MiXCR, one entry per CDR3 protein. The sample has approximately 300,000 distinct CDR3 sequences; around 20% are singletons. Sample: PBMCs from blood, taken about 20 months after vaccination. The source is a man aged 50-75 years who received an inactivated influenza vaccine.

The chain joins TRBV5-1 to TRBJ2-1; maybe TRBD1 (6 bases). CDR3 length equals 15 residues. V was clipped by 3 bases and J by 4 bases, with 14 bases between them. Per germline, CDR1 SGHRS and CDR2 YFSETQ. CDR3 region: CASSWTSRGYNEQFF. The CDR3 bases are TGCGCCAGCAGCTGGACATCCAGGGGTTACAATGAGCAGTTCTTC.

This clonotype appeared many times. The gene calls are TRBV12-3 or TRBV12-4 and TRBJ1-2, with D possibly being TRBD1 (6 bases). V lost 3 bases to trimming and J lost 4 bases, with 12 bases between them. The CDR3 covers 14 residues. CDR3 DNA: TGTGCCAGCAGTTTGAACAGGGCCACCTATGGCTACACCTTC. Translation gives CASSLNRATYGYTF.

CDR3 residues: CSAERETQYF. In DNA, the CDR3 is TGCAGTGCCGAGAGGGAGACCCAGTACTTC. This chain uses TRBV20-1 with TRBJ2-5, with D uncertain. V was pared by 6 bases and J by 5 bases, with 7 bases between. Germline CDR1 is DFQATT and CDR2 is SNEGSKA (reference sequence). CDR3 length: 10 residues.

This chain links TRBV5-4 with TRBJ2-1; possibly TRBD1 for D (6 bases). The germline V gene has CDR1 SGHNT and CDR2 YYREEE (reference sequence). There are 14 residues in the CDR3. Trimming pared 1 base from V and 12 bases from J, leaving 17 bases between. Here the CDR3 DNA reads TGTGCCAGCAGCTTGACAGGGCCACCCGGTGGGCAGTTCTTC. Protein: CASSLTGPPGGQFF.

Concerning this clonotype itself: Possible read error: a much larger clone is one base away. The rearrangement joins TRBV7-2 to TRBJ2-1; weak D call: TRBD2 (5 bases). Deletions cut 1 base from V and 5 bases from J, with 9 bases between. The germline V gene encodes CDR1 SGHTA and CDR2 FQGNSA. The CDR3 length is 14 residues. The CDR3 bases are TGTGCCAGCAGCTTAGTTTGGGGAGACAATGAGCAGTTCTTC. As protein: CASSLVWGDNEQFF.

There are a few counts of this clonotype. This chain connects TRBV4-1 to TRBJ2-5; D assignment may be TRBD1 or TRBD2 (5 bases each). The germline CDR1 and CDR2 sequences are MGHRA and YSYEKL. V lost 1 base and J lost 4, with 13 bases in between. This CDR3 has 15 residues. DNA of the CDR3: TGCGCCAGCAGCCAAGTCGGGGCAGGGAGAGAGACCCAGTACTTC. Protein: CASSQVGAGRETQYF.

The chain recombines TRBV5-1 with TRBJ2-7; D may be TRBD2 (6 bases). V lost 1 base and J 7 bases, leaving 18 bases between the germline ends. The CDR3 length is 15 residues. Germline V gene sequence: CDR1 SGHRS, CDR2 YFSETQ. Here the CDR3 reads CASSLKGLGSGEQYF. DNA for the CDR3: TGCGCCAGCAGCTTGAAGGGACTGGGCTCGGGGGAGCAGTACTTC.

This clonotype was seen a handful of times. The genes are TRBV7-2 and TRBJ1-6; D gene unclear. Trimming removed 0 bases from V and 1 base from J, with 7 bases in between. This CDR3 region has 16 residues. Germline CDR1 and CDR2: SGHTA and FQGNSA. CDR3 coding DNA: TGTGCCAGCAGCTTAGCGGCGGGTTCCTATAATTCACCCCTCCACTTT. Protein product: CASSLAAGSYNSPLHF.

This chain connects TRBV25-1 to TRBJ2-2; 9 nucleotides match TRBD1. CDR1 and CDR2 from the germline V gene are MGHDK and SYGVNS. Trimming cost V 3 bases and J 4 bases; bases outside gene matches: 6. The CDR3 is 16 residues long. The CDR3 spells CASSDDRGYGTGELFF. In nucleotides, the CDR3 is TGTGCCAGCAGTGACGACAGGGGGTACGGCACCGGGGAGCTGTTTTTT.

In this sample, this clonotype turned up a few times. The rearrangement uses TRBV6-1 and TRBJ2-3, with 7 bases fitting TRBD1. There are 15 residues in the CDR3. With 3 bases clipped from V and 1 base from J, the junction kept 4 bases outside the gene matches. CDR1 and CDR2 (germline): MNHNS, SASEGT. The DNA of the CDR3 is TGTGCCAGCAGTGACACCGGGACAGGCACAGATACGCAGTATTTT. As protein: CASSDTGTGTDTQYF.

This clonotype was observed a few times. V and J are TRBV7-8 and TRBJ2-1, with 7 positions matching TRBD1. After removal of 1 base from V and 5 bases from J, the junction contained 11 bases not matched to a gene. Germline values: CDR1 SGHVS, CDR2 FQNEAQ. The CDR3 is 17 residues long. CDR3 sequence (DNA): TGTGCCAGCAGCTTAGTTCTGTTGAGGGGGCTACACAATGAGCAGTTCTTC. It codes for CASSLVLLRGLHNEQFF.

The rearrangement links TRBV6-1 to TRBJ2-7; 7 bases match TRBD2. The V gene end was trimmed by 5 bases and the J gene end by 5 bases; junction bases not matched to a gene: 12. The germline V gene has CDR1 MNHNS and CDR2 SASEGT. The CDR3 length is 15 residues. CDR3 residues: CASSPLGGSHHEQYF. CDR3 DNA sequence: TGTGCCAGCAGTCCTTTGGGCGGGAGCCACCACGAGCAGTACTTC.

The rearrangement joins TRBV20-1 to TRBJ1-1, with D unresolved. The V gene lost 3 bases and the J gene lost 5 bases, with 16 bases spanning the gap. Germline CDR1 is DFQATT and CDR2 is SNEGSKA (reference sequence). This CDR3 is built from 14 residues. CDR3 sequence: CSASFGFSGTEAFF. CDR3 sequence (DNA): TGCAGTGCTAGTTTCGGGTTTTCCGGGACTGAAGCTTTCTTT.

This CDR3 is CATNGGSSYNEQFF. CDR3 bases: TGTGCCACTAATGGTGGTAGCTCCTACAATGAGCAGTTCTTC. The chain employs TRBV6-2 or TRBV6-3 and TRBJ2-1; D is undetermined. Germline values: CDR1 MNHEY, CDR2 SVGEGT. Between the trimmed V and J ends, which lost 10 bases and 0 bases, there was a span of 13 bases. This CDR3 contains 14 residues.

CDR3 region: CSVGLGTLNTEAFF. CDR3 nucleotide sequence: TGCAGCGTTGGGTTAGGGACTTTGAACACTGAAGCTTTCTTT. The chain uses TRBV29-1 and TRBJ1-1; a weak D match, TRBD1 (5 bases). Trimming pared 4 bases from V and 0 bases from J, leaving 12 bases between. The germline gives CDR1 SQVTM, CDR2 ANQGSEA. This CDR3 is built from 14 residues.